This TCR beta chain was identified in a study of T cell repertoires in cytomegalovirus infection. This clonotype has ten or more counts. The antigen remains undetermined. MiXCR was run by TCRdb on the reads, yielding one entry per CDR3 protein. The sample yields a few hundred thousand distinct CDR3 sequences, around two fifths seen once. Sequenced here: cultured PBMCs, sampled from culture after CMV antigen stimulation. This clonotype was sampled from a human donor in good health (CMV status not recorded). Some clones in this sample may be carry-over from other donors' samples.

CDR3 bases: TGTGCCAGCAGCTTAGGAGGACTAGCGCTTGCGACCCAGTACTTC. Amino acid sequence: CASSLGGLALATQYF. This sequence joins TRBV7-2 and TRBJ2-5; 9 bases agree with TRBD2. J lost 7 bases, V lost 1 base, and 7 bases had no gene match. The V gene's germline CDR1 is SGHTA and CDR2 FQGNSA. This CDR3 region has 15 residues.